Here is one T cell receptor beta chain with its context. Its antigen is not known. Trimming shortened V by 5 bases and J by 2 bases, and 16 bases separated the two germline ends. CDR1 and CDR2 (germline): SGHTA, FQGTGA. This CDR3 is 15 amino acids long. TCR beta CDR3 amplification used RNA transcripts. The first round was an RT-PCR with HTBI primers, and the second round was a multiplex PCR. TCRdb re-derived calls from the multiplex PCR reads in MiXCR, one entry per CDR3 protein. The sample contains hundreds of thousands of distinct CDR3 sequences, about 38% of which appear only once. This sample is part of a study of Graves' ophthalmopathy and Graves' hyperthyroidism. General study results and limits: Ophthalmopathy progression predictions by the model showed approximately 75% specificity and over 60% sensitivity.

The material sequenced was peripheral blood. The source is an adult man with Graves' ophthalmopathy. The chain recombines TRBV7-3 with TRBJ2-7; D may correspond to TRBD1 or TRBD2 (5 bases each). CDR3 region: CASSTPGTGPYEQYF. The CDR3 coding sequence is TGTGCCAGCAGCACACCAGGGACGGGCCCCTACGAGCAGTACTTC. Full variable domain (missing parts from reference TRBV7-3 and TRBJ2-7): GAGVSQTPSNKVTEKGKYVELRCDPISGHTALYWYRQSLGQGPEFLIYFQGTGAADDSGLPNDRFFAVRPEGSVSTLKIQRTERGDSAVYLCASSTPGTGPYEQYFGPGTRLTVT.